This is a list of T cell receptor beta chains from one sample in a study of blood T cells in healthy people across ages. TCRdb fed the 5' RACE reads into MiXCR, producing one record per CDR3 protein. The sample carries more than 800,000 distinct CDR3 sequences, around 26% recorded once. Sequenced: blood. These receptors were obtained from a woman of 80 years or more in good health. The CDR3 runs from the conserved cysteine through the conserved F or W. A D gene is named only where the DNA matches it firmly. Rows may omit the clone size; those that give it use once, few, many or a size class.

J gene	clone size	V gene	D gene	CDR3 protein	CDR3 DNA
TRBJ1-2	few	TRBV25-1	-	CASSESGRVNGYTF	TGTGCCAGCAGTGAATCGGGCAGGGTGAATGGCTACACCTTC
TRBJ1-1	-	TRBV7-2	-	CASSLLTSNTEAFF	TGTGCCAGCAGCTTACTTACATCGAACACTGAAGCTTTCTTT
TRBJ2-1	few	TRBV5-1	TRBD2	CASSGGDHNRREQFF	TGCGCCAGCAGCGGGGGGGACCACAACCGGAGAGAGCAGTTCTTC
TRBJ2-1	many	TRBV11-2	TRBD1	CASSLQWAGTGAHNEQFF	TGTGCCAGCAGCTTACAATGGGCTGGGACAGGGGCCCACAATGAGCAGTTCTTC
TRBJ1-4	few	TRBV3-1	-	CASSQLSGEKLFF	TGTGCCAGCAGCCAGCTATCAGGGGAAAAACTGTTTTTT
TRBJ2-5	many	TRBV4-2	TRBD1	CASSLGGGQGGETQYF	TGTGCCAGCAGCCTAGGGGGGGGACAGGGGGGAGAGACCCAGTACTTC
TRBJ2-1	few	TRBV11-2	-	CASSPGGHYYNEQFF	TGTGCCAGCAGCCCCGGGGGGCACTATTACAATGAGCAGTTCTTC
TRBJ2-5	few	TRBV30	-	CAWSRGVQETQYF	TGTGCCTGGAGTAGGGGGGTCCAAGAGACCCAGTACTTC
TRBJ2-3	-	TRBV18	-	CASSPQGRRDTQYF	TGTGCCAGCTCACCCCAGGGGCGGCGAGATACGCAGTATTTT
TRBJ1-2	once	TRBV6-5	-	CASSNNLYSYTF	TGTGCCAGCTCGAATAACCTCTATAGCTACACCTTC
TRBJ1-5	-	TRBV7-2	-	CASRGGGGNQPQHF	TGTGCCAGCCGAGGGGGGGGAGGCAATCAGCCCCAGCATTTT
TRBJ1-2	many	TRBV4-3	-	CASSQQQGPYGYTF	TGCGCCAGCAGCCAACAACAGGGTCCCTATGGCTACACCTTC
TRBJ2-1	many	TRBV2	-	CASSEQFNEQFF	TGTGCCAGCAGTGAACAGTTCAATGAGCAGTTCTTC
TRBJ2-1	many	TRBV6-2/TRBV6-3	TRBD2	CASSYYGTYRAASGGAGTYNEQFF	TGTGCCAGCAGTTACTACGGCACCTACCGGGCGGCTAGCGGGGGGGCGGGGACCTACAATGAGCAGTTCTTC
TRBJ2-1	many	TRBV12-3/TRBV12-4	-	CASSTHRSGAEQFF	TGTGCCAGCAGTACACACCGGTCCGGGGCTGAGCAGTTCTTC
TRBJ2-5	many	TRBV3-1	TRBD2	CASSQATSGTSWAQTQYF	TGTGCCAGCAGCCAAGCGACTTCCGGGACTAGTTGGGCACAGACCCAGTACTTC
TRBJ1-2	-	TRBV3-1	TRBD1	CASSQGGQGYDYTF	TGTGCCAGCAGCCAAGGTGGACAGGGGTATGACTACACCTTC
TRBJ2-1	-	TRBV3-1	-	CASSQSPEQEKINEQFF	TGTGCCAGCAGCCAATCCCCGGAACAGGAGAAGATTAATGAGCAGTTCTTC
TRBJ1-6	few	TRBV21-1	-	CASLGGQSNSPLHF	TGTGCCAGCCTCGGGGGACAGTCGAATTCACCCCTCCACTTT
TRBJ2-5	many	TRBV5-4	-	CASSFVGKETQYF	TGTGCCAGCAGCTTTGTAGGGAAGGAGACCCAGTACTTC
TRBJ1-5	many	TRBV12-3/TRBV12-4	-	CASSLRLSNQPQHF	TGTGCCAGCAGTTTACGCCTAAGCAATCAGCCCCAGCATTTT
TRBJ2-7	many	TRBV7-2	-	CASSLSTGEGYEQYF	TGTGCCAGCAGCTTATCGACAGGGGAGGGCTACGAGCAGTACTTC
TRBJ1-2	many	TRBV5-6	-	CASSLDKFYGYTF	TGTGCCAGCAGCCTGGACAAATTCTATGGCTACACCTTC
TRBJ2-1	-	TRBV29-1	TRBD1	CSVAPGGDEQFF	TGCAGCGTCGCACCAGGGGGCGATGAGCAGTTCTTC
TRBJ1-5	-	TRBV29-1	TRBD1	CSVGPTTGGSQPQHF	TGCAGCGTTGGACCCACAACAGGGGGCTCCCAGCCCCAGCATTTT
TRBJ1-6	many	TRBV3-1	-	CASSQDISYSPLHF	TGTGCCAGCAGCCAAGATATCAGCTATTCACCCCTCCACTTT
TRBJ2-1	-	TRBV11-2	TRBD1	CASSLETGKEGQFF	TGTGCCAGCAGCTTAGAGACAGGGAAAGAGGGCCAGTTCTTC
TRBJ2-2	-	TRBV6-6	TRBD2	CASKTSGASTGELFF	TGTGCCAGCAAGACTAGCGGGGCATCCACCGGGGAGCTGTTTTTT
TRBJ2-7	many	TRBV20-1	TRBD2	CSASPTSGGSYEQYF	TGCAGTGCTAGTCCTACTAGCGGGGGTTCCTACGAGCAGTACTTC
TRBJ2-5	many	TRBV20-1	-	CSSVQGGGETQYF	TGCAGTTCCGTTCAAGGGGGGGGGGAGACCCAGTACTTC
TRBJ1-5	many	TRBV7-9	-	CASSSLGLNQPQHF	TGTGCCAGCAGCTCCCTAGGACTGAATCAGCCCCAGCATTTT